This T cell receptor beta chain was recovered during a study of T cells in Graves' hyperthyroidism and ophthalmopathy. Study at large: Peripheral blood sampling occurred at initial diagnosis, before any treatment.

Study-level findings and limits: Most thyroid clonotypes with frequency above 0.001 were detected in blood.

The source of the PBMCs was 10 ml of fresh peripheral blood. There were TCR beta CDR3 regions amplified from RNA transcripts. With the HTBI primer set, the TCR CDR3 went through a first round of RT-PCR. TCRdb used MiXCR to reprocess the multiplex PCR reads, holding one entry per CDR3 protein. This table holds approximately 380,000 distinct CDR3 sequences, more than 12% found once. CDR3 length: 13 amino acids. V lost 5 bases and J lost 7, with 12 bases in between. At least ten counts were recorded for this clonotype. Its antigen remains unidentified. The V and J genes are TRBV12-3 or TRBV12-4 and TRBJ1-5; D is possibly TRBD1 (6 bases). The sample was blood. The TCR sequence derives from a man aged 45-65 years with Graves' ophthalmopathy. This CDR3 is CASSGRGGQPQHF. CDR3 coding DNA: TGTGCCAGCAGTGGGAGGGGGGGCCAGCCCCAGCATTTT.